This T cell receptor (beta chain) originates from a study of T cells in Graves' hyperthyroidism and ophthalmopathy. Study summary: Peripheral blood was secured at the point of initial diagnosis, before any treatment.

Overall study findings and caveats: Ophthalmopathy and stable hyperthyroidism were told apart by a 13 V-J model.

This clonotype occurred many times. Its antigen is as yet unknown. Researchers took RNA transcripts and amplified the TCR beta CDR3 regions from them. HTBI primers were employed in a first-round RT-PCR of the TCR CDR3. TCRdb analysed the multiplex PCR reads with MiXCR anew, one entry per CDR3 protein. Among about 560,000 distinct CDR3 sequences listed, approximately 14% were seen once. V dropped 4 bases and J dropped 10; count of bases not matched to a gene: 8. The CDR3 extends over 15 amino acids. Germline V lookup: CDR1 MNHEY, CDR2 SMNVEV (reference sequence). PBMCs were obtained from approximately 10 ml fresh peripheral blood.

Source material: blood. The TCR sequence derives from a woman in her twenties or thirties with Graves' hyperthyroidism. V and J are TRBV27 and TRBJ2-1; 12 bases fit TRBD2. DNA for the CDR3: TGTGCCAGCAGTTCACTTGCTAGCGGGAGGGTGGAGCAGTTCTTC. Protein sequence: CASSSLASGRVEQFF.